The 22 T cell receptor beta chains in this list originate from one sample, sequenced in a study of beta chain features in type 1 diabetes. What was sequenced were expressed TCRB transcripts, since all of the isolated RNA had been reverse transcribed. The table came from immunoSEQ multiplex PCR; TCRdb's copy has only in-frame clones and leaves some out. The table includes a few hundred thousand clones, about 15% detected once. The sample taken for sequencing was central memory CD4+ T cells from blood. The source of these receptors is a young man in good health.

CDR3 amino acids: CASRKTGTDEQYV. CDR3 DNA: TGTGCCAGCAGGAAGACAGGGACAGACGAGCAGTACGTC. The J gene is TRBJ2-7, the V gene TRBV11-2, with 7 bases lining up with TRBD1. V was pared by 6 bases and J by 5 bases, with 7 bases of the junction left unmatched. Germline values: CDR1 SGHAT, CDR2 FQNNGV. The CDR3 runs to 13 residues.

This clone has just a few counts. This chain uses TRBV11-3 with TRBJ2-3, with 10 positions matching TRBD2. CDR1 and CDR2 (germline): SGHNT, YENEEA. V lost 5 bases and J lost 5; bases outside the gene matches: 4. The CDR3 is made up of 14 amino acids. The DNA for the CDR3 is TGTGCCAGCAGCAGCGGGGGGGCGAGAGATACGCAGTATTTT. This codes for CASSSGGARDTQYF.

The chain has TRBV28 and TRBJ1-3; possibly TRBD1 for D (5 bases). The germline CDR1 and CDR2 sequences are MDHEN and SYDVKM. Trimming shortened V by 7 bases and J by 4 bases, and 14 bases separated the two germline ends. The CDR3 sequence is 14 residues long. The CDR3 nucleotides are TGTGCCAGCACTCAGGGTCTCTGGGGAAACACCATATATTTT. It specifies CASTQGLWGNTIYF.

This clone came up a few times. This chain uses TRBV5-1 with TRBJ2-3, with D possibly TRBD2 on 5 matching bases. This CDR3 region has 18 residues. Trimming left V 2 bases short and J 0 bases short, with 19 bases between. CDR1 is SGHRS, CDR2 YFSETQ, per germline. The CDR3 nucleotides read TGCGCCAGCAGCTTCATGGTGGAGGCTAGAGACAGCACAGATACGCAGTATTTT. This translates into CASSFMVEARDSTDTQYF. Combining the CDR3 with reference TRBV5-1 and TRBJ2-3 gives the whole variable domain KAGVTQTPRYLIKTRGQQVTLSCSPISGHRSVSWYQQTPGQGLQFLFEYFSETQRNKGNFPGRFSGRQFSNSRSEMNVSTLELGDSALYLCASSFMVEARDSTDTQYFGPGTRLTVL.

The rearrangement joins TRBV7-9 to TRBJ2-1, with D possibly TRBD2 on 6 matching bases. This CDR3 contains 15 residues. V lost 5 bases, J lost 0 bases, and 11 bases lay in between. CDR1 SEHNR and CDR2 FQNEAQ come from the germline V gene (reference sequence). CDR3 nucleotide sequence: TGTGCCAGCAGCCCGGGGACTTACTCCTACAATGAGCAGTTCTTC. This codes for CASSPGTYSYNEQFF.

In its sample, this clone was seen a few times. The chain recombines TRBV7-6 with TRBJ2-1; D is perhaps TRBD2 (5 bases). CDR3 length: 13 amino acids. The V and J ends lost 6 bases and 9 bases respectively, with 15 bases between them. The germline CDR1 and CDR2 sequences are SGHVS and FNYEAQ. The CDR3 sequence: CASRHQAGSEQFF. CDR3 DNA sequence: TGTGCCAGCAGACACCAGGCGGGTAGTGAGCAGTTCTTC.

The chain carries TRBV2 and TRBJ2-5; the match to TRBD2 covers 8 bases. Germline-derived CDR1 and CDR2 are SNHLY and FYNNEI. The CDR3 runs to 15 residues. V was pared by 2 bases and J by 4 bases, with 6 bases of the junction left unmatched. This chain's CDR3 is CASSETGTSGETQYF. CDR3 DNA: TGTGCCAGCAGTGAAACCGGGACTAGTGGAGAGACCCAGTACTTC.

This clone was observed a handful of times. The chain couples TRBV5-1 to TRBJ2-7, with D possibly being TRBD1 or TRBD2 (5 bases each). The CDR3 runs to 15 residues. Per germline, CDR1 SGHRS and CDR2 YFSETQ. The V and J ends lost 4 bases and 3 bases respectively, with 17 bases between them. CDR3 region: CASSEGWTSDYEQYF. Here the CDR3 DNA reads TGCGCCAGCAGCGAGGGGTGGACATCAGACTACGAGCAGTACTTC.

The chain combines TRBV7-7 with TRBJ2-4; D possibly uses TRBD1 or TRBD2 (5 bases each). V was clipped by 7 bases and J by 2 bases, with 15 bases between them. CDR3 length equals 15 residues. Germline CDR1 is SSHAT and CDR2 is FNYEAQ (reference sequence). For the CDR3, the DNA is TGTGCCAGCACCCGCGCGAGGGGCACCAAAAACATTCAGTACTTC. Translation gives CASTRARGTKNIQYF.

The chain is built from TRBV19 and TRBJ1-1; D possibly corresponds to TRBD1 (6 bases). V lost 5 bases and J 6 bases, leaving 7 bases between the germline ends. CDR1 is LNHDA, CDR2 SQIVND, per germline (reference sequence). The CDR3 has 11 residues. In nucleotides, the CDR3 is TGTGCCAGTAGTTGGGGGCCTGAAGCTTTCTTT. The encoded protein is CASSWGPEAFF.

The chain links TRBV19 to TRBJ1-4, with 7 bases that match TRBD1. V lost 4 bases to trimming and J lost 8 bases; unmatched junction nucleotides: 7. The CDR3 has 14 residues. CDR1 and CDR2 (germline): LNHDA, SQIVND (reference sequence). In nucleotides, the CDR3 is TGTGCCAGTAGTACCGGGACAGTCGGGGAAAAACTGTTTTTT. Residues: CASSTGTVGEKLFF. The full variable domain, rest sourced from reference TRBV19 and TRBJ1-4, is DGGITQSPKYLFRKEGQNVTLSCEQNLNHDAMYWYRQDPGQGLRLIYYSQIVNDFQKGDIAEGYSVSREKKESFPLTVTSAQKNPTAFYLCASSTGTVGEKLFFGSGTQLSVL.

The chain couples TRBV2 to TRBJ1-2; tentative D call: TRBD1 (5 bases). CDR3 length equals 16 residues. Trimming shortened V by 6 bases and J by 5 bases, and 22 bases separated the two germline ends. Per germline, CDR1 SNHLY and CDR2 FYNNEI. The CDR3, as DNA: TGTGCCAGCAGGGGGGGAGACAGTCGGAACTCTTATGGCTACACCTTC. It codes for CASRGGDSRNSYGYTF.

This clone came up a few times. J is TRBJ2-2 and V is TRBV2; 8 nucleotides line up with TRBD2. The CDR3 length is 16 residues. Germline V lookup: CDR1 SNHLY, CDR2 FYNNEI. With V trimmed by 4 bases and J by 2 bases, 6 bases remained unmatched. The CDR3 loop reads CASSVMAGGNTGELFF. In DNA form, the CDR3 reads TGTGCCAGCAGTGTCATGGCGGGGGGCAACACCGGGGAGCTGTTTTTT.

This rearrangement joins TRBV11-2 to TRBJ2-2; D possibly corresponds to TRBD1 (6 bases). CDR3 size: 14 residues. Trimming took 5 bases from V and 6 from J, leaving 13 bases between them. Germline lookup yields CDR1 SGHAT and CDR2 FQNNGV. As DNA, the CDR3 is TGTGCCAGCAGCGTCCAAACAGGGCCCGGGGAGCTGTTTTTT. This gives the protein CASSVQTGPGELFF.

V gene TRBV5-1 combines with J gene TRBJ2-1; D is unresolved. CDR3 length: 18 amino acids. Trimming stripped 0 bases from V and 8 bases from J, with 24 bases between. Germline CDR1 SGHRS, CDR2 YFSETQ. Written as DNA, the CDR3 is TGCGCCAGCAGCTTGGGAGGCTCGTCTACAATGAATCGGGATGAGCAGTTCTTC. It is translated as CASSLGGSSTMNRDEQFF.

This clone was found a few times. The chain is built from TRBV29-1 and TRBJ2-2, with D perhaps TRBD1 (6 bases). This CDR3 comprises 13 residues. The V gene lost 6 bases and the J gene lost 4 bases, with 12 bases spanning the gap. Per the germline V gene, CDR1 is SQVTM and CDR2 is ANQGSEA. The CDR3 is CSVDPDSTGELFF. The CDR3 region has the DNA TGCAGCGTAGACCCGGACAGCACCGGGGAGCTGTTTTTT.

This chain uses TRBV11-2 with TRBJ2-5, with D unclear. With 0 bases removed from V and 1 base from J, the gap between germline ends came to 9 bases. Germline V gene sequence: CDR1 SGHAT, CDR2 FQNNGV. This CDR3 is 15 amino acids long. DNA for the CDR3: TGTGCCAGCAGCTTAGAACAAAGGTTCCAAGAGACCCAGTACTTC. It codes for CASSLEQRFQETQYF.

This clone was seen many times. The chain recombines TRBV2 with TRBJ1-2; D is ambiguous. This CDR3 has 13 amino acids. The ends were cut back, 4 bases at V and 8 bases at J, with 14 bases in the middle. The germline gives CDR1 SNHLY, CDR2 FYNNEI. CDR3 loop: CASSAQRVRGYTF. In DNA form, the CDR3 reads TGTGCCAGCAGTGCTCAGCGGGTTCGAGGCTACACCTTC.

The chain employs TRBV20-1 and TRBJ2-1; D gene unclear. The germline V gene has CDR1 DFQATT and CDR2 SNEGSKA (reference sequence). This CDR3 contains 11 residues. V lost 4 bases, J lost 10 bases, and 11 bases lay in between. CDR3 coding DNA: TGCAGTGCTAAGAGCGCTCTCGAGCAGTTCTTC. This gives the protein CSAKSALEQFF.

This clone was seen a few times. This rearrangement joins TRBV11-3 to TRBJ1-1; 7 bases fit TRBD1. Germline V gives CDR1 SGHNT, CDR2 YENEEA. The CDR3 has 14 amino acids. After removal of 5 bases from V and 4 bases from J, the junction contained 7 bases not matched to a gene. CDR3 region: CASSTRQGSTEAFF. In nucleotides, the CDR3 is TGTGCCAGCAGCACAAGACAGGGATCCACTGAAGCTTTCTTT.

This clone has more than one count but fewer than ten. The chain combines TRBV29-1 with TRBJ2-3, with D perhaps TRBD2 (6 bases). CDR3 size: 14 residues. Germline CDR1 and CDR2: SQVTM and ANQGSEA. V lost 4 bases and J 0 bases, leaving 11 bases between the germline ends. The CDR3, as DNA: TGCAGCGTTGTCGTGGGGGGTAGCACAGATACGCAGTATTTT. Translating it yields CSVVVGGSTDTQYF.

This chain joins TRBV6-1 and TRBJ1-2, with unresolved D. This CDR3 spans 12 amino acids. Germline CDR1 reads MNHNS; CDR2 reads SASEGT. Trimming removed 5 bases from V and 6 bases from J, with 10 bases in between. CDR3 region: CASSLKWHGYTF. The CDR3 DNA reads as TGTGCCAGCAGTCTTAAATGGCATGGCTACACCTTC.